The clone carrying this TCR beta chain came up many times. Its antigen is still unknown. V was trimmed by 5 bases and J by 6 bases, leaving 10 bases between them. The length of the CDR3 is 13 residues. Germline CDR1 SGHTA, CDR2 FQGNSA. There were TCR beta CDR3 regions amplified from RNA transcripts. TCR CDR3 underwent first-round RT-PCR with the HTBI primer set. TCRdb reanalysed the multiplex PCR reads using MiXCR and keeps one entry per CDR3 protein. The data hold approximately 610,000 distinct CDR3 sequences, with 14% to 15% observed a single time. The sample is drawn from a study of T cells in Graves' hyperthyroidism and ophthalmopathy. Findings of the study overall: Blood also held most thyroid clonotypes expanded beyond 0.001.

Each diagnosis was grounded in clinical symptoms, serum thyroxine and TRAb, thyroid ultrasound, and orbital computed tomography. The sequenced sample was blood. The origin of this receptor is a woman aged 40 to 50 with Graves' ophthalmopathy. The chain employs TRBV7-2 and TRBJ2-2; D gene unclear. In DNA form, the CDR3 reads TGTGCCAGCAGCATCCTCATTTCCGGGGAGCTGTTTTTT. It codes for CASSILISGELFF.